This TCR beta chain appears in the sequencing data of a study of T-cell memory formation after mild COVID-19. The study, taken as a whole, reports: Clones shrinking between day 15 and 85 showed a balanced CD4/CD8 split, and those that grew later tilted toward CD4+.

Sample barcodes and UMIs were carried by the TCR alpha and TCR beta cDNA libraries that 5'RACE generated with constant-segment primers. Each CDR3 protein is one row after TCRdb ran MiXCR on the 5' RACE reads. The sample lists over 150,000 distinct CDR3 sequences, over 10% seen once, with about 3.6% in the top ten. The germline gives CDR1 MNHEY, CDR2 SVGAGI. This CDR3 is 15 amino acids long. V lost 4 bases and J lost 4, with 14 bases in between. A remark on this clonotype: Its target is unknown.

The specimen was PBMCs or a T cell subset sorted from them (not recorded which). The receptor comes from a man younger than 30 who had mild COVID-19 (a few samples of this study predate the infection). Cell type and time point are not known. The chain couples TRBV6-5 to TRBJ2-1; TRBD1 is a possible D gene (6 bases). The DNA for the CDR3 is TGTGCCAGCAGTTTCGACAGGACGAAATACAATGAGCAGTTCTTC. It is translated as CASSFDRTKYNEQFF.